This T cell receptor beta chain was sequenced in a study of PD-L1 blockade in urothelial cancer. Across the study: At some point between 2013 and 2015 therapy began: atezolizumab 1,200 mg intravenously every 3 weeks. There were a median of approximately 150,000 T cells in blood samples.

The assay was immunoSEQ multiplex PCR, and TCRdb's table has in-frame clones only and misses some. Among tens of thousands of clones listed, about nine tenths were seen once. Time point reported: peripheral blood 6 weeks after treatment start. The CDR3 length is 15 residues. Trimming cost V 4 bases and J 6 bases, with 18 bases left between them. Germline CDR1 and CDR2: KGHSH and LQKENI. Sequencing was performed on PBMCs, taken around atezolizumab (anti-PD-L1) treatment. The chain is built from TRBV18 and TRBJ1-2, with a weak D call TRBD1 (5 bases). The TCR sequence derives from a man aged 55 to 70 with urothelial cancer. As DNA, the CDR3 is TGTGCCAGCTCACACACCCCCGGGGGTAGCGATGGCTACACCTTC. This translates into CASSHTPGGSDGYTF.